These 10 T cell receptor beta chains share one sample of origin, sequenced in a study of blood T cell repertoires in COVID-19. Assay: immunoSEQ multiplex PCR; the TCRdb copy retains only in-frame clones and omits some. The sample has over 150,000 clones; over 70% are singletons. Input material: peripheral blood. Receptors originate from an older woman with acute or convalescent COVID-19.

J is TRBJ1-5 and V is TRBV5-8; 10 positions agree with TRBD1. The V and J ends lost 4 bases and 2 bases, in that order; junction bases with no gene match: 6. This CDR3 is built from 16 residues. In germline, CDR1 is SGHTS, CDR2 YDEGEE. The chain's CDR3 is CASSPDRGSGNQPQHF. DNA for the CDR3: TGTGCCAGCAGCCCGGACAGGGGGTCGGGCAATCAGCCCCAGCATTTT.

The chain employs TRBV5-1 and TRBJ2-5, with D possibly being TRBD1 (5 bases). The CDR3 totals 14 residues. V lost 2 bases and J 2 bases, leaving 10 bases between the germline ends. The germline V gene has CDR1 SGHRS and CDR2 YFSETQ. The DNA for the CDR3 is TGCGCCAGCAGCTTACCGACAGTACAAGAGACCCAGTACTTC. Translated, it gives CASSLPTVQETQYF.

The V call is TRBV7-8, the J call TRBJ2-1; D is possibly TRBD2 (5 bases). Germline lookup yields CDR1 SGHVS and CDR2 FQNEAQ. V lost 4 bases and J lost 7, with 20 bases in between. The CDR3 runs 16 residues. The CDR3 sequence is CASSSIPTLTGNEQFF. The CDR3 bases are TGTGCCAGCAGCTCCATCCCCACATTAACGGGAAATGAGCAGTTCTTC.

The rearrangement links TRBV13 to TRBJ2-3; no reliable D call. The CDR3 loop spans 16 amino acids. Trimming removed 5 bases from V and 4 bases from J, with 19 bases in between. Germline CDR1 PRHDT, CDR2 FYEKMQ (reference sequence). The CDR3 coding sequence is TGTGCCAGCAGCCCCGGGTCGACCGGCAGCCCAGATACGCAGTATTTT. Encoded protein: CASSPGSTGSPDTQYF.

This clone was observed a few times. CDR3 sequence (DNA): TGTGCCAGCAGTCCCCCCTCGGGGCAGCCCCAGCATTTT. It yields the protein CASSPPSGQPQHF. The gene calls are TRBV6-6 and TRBJ1-5; D is undetermined. The CDR3 is 13 residues long. CDR1 and CDR2 from the germline V gene are MNHNY and SVGAGI (reference sequence). Trimming shortened V by 5 bases and J by 7 bases, and 12 bases separated the two germline ends.

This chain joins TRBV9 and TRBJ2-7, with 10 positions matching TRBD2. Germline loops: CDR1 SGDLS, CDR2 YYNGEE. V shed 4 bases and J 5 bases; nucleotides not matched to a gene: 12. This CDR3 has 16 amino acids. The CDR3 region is CASSPEVAGGQHEQYF. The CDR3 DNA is TGTGCCAGCAGCCCAGAGGTAGCGGGGGGCCAGCACGAGCAGTACTTC.

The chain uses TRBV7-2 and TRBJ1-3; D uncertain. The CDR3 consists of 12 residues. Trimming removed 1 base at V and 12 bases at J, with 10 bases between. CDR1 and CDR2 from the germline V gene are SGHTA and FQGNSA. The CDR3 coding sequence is TGTGCCAGCAGCTTAGGAGGCCCTATCATATATTTT. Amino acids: CASSLGGPIIYF.

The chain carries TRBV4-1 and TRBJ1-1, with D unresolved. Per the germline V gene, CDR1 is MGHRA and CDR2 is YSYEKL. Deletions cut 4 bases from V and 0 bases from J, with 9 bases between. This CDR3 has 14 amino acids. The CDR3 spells CASSREGVNTEAFF. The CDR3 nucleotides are TGCGCCAGCAGCCGGGAGGGAGTGAACACTGAAGCTTTCTTT.

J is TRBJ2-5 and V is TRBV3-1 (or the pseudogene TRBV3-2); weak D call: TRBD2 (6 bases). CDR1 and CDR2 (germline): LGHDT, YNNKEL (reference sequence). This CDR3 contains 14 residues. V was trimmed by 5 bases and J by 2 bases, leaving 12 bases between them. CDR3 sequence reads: CASSGGSGQETQYF. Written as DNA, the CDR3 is TGTGCCAGCAGCGGGGGTAGCGGACAAGAGACCCAGTACTTC.

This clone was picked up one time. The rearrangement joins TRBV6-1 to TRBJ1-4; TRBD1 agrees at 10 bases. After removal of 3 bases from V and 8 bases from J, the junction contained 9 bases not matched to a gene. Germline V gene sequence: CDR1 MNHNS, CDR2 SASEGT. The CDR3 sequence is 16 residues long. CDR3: CASSEGTGVLGEKLFF. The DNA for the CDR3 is TGTGCCAGCAGTGAGGGGACAGGGGTGCTAGGGGAAAAACTGTTTTTT.